Given below is one T cell receptor (beta chain) in context. This sample is drawn from a study of blood T cell repertoires in COVID-19. Study overall: The United States, Italy and Spain supplied acute and convalescent COVID-19 samples. T cells, B-cell-depleted T cells, or PBMCs supplied cDNA or gDNA.

As originally analysed: Estimated nucleated cell counts came from reference gene primer amplification. Produced via immunoSEQ multiplex PCR; TCRdb's table is partial and in-frame only. V and J calls and clone size are as listed in that table; D and trimming were resolved from the DNA. The sample lists tens of thousands of clones, 80% to 90% occurring once. The V end lost 0 bases, the J end lost 4 bases, and 11 bases lay between the germline ends. The CDR3 runs to 15 residues. Germline V lookup: CDR1 SGDLS, CDR2 YYNGEE. Input material: peripheral blood. The TCR was taken from a human donor with active COVID-19. The donor label of this sample is uncertain. This chain joins TRBV9 and TRBJ2-1, with TRBD1 as a possible D gene (5 bases). The CDR3 DNA is TGTGCCAGCAGCGTAGCAAGGGGTTATTACAATGAGCAGTTCTTC. Amino acid sequence: CASSVARGYYNEQFF.